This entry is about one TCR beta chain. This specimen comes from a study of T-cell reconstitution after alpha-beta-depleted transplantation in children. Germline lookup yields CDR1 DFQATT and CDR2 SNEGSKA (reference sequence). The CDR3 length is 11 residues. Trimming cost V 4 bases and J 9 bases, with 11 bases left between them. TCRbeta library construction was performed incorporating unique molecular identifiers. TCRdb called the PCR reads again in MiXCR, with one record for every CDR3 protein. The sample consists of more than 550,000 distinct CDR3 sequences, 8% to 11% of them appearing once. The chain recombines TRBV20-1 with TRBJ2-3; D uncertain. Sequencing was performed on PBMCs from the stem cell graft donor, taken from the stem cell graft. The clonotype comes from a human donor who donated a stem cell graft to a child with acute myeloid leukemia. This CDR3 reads CSANPGPTQYF. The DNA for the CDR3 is TGCAGTGCTAACCCCGGACCCACGCAGTATTTT.